The 5 T cell receptor beta chains in this list originate from one sample, sequenced in a study of early T cells in non-severe SARS-CoV-2 infection (dated by TCRdb to the early 2020s). The library was built by means of 5' RACE. Sequencer: NextSeq 500. Using fastp at Q25 and MiXCR, TCRdb reprocessed the public reads and kept productive beta chains. Each CDR3 protein appears once, grouped with its most common genes and DNA. A total of tens of thousands of distinct CDR3 sequences appear in this sample, approximately 7.1% of them only once. The ten most abundant clones make up roughly 4.8% of the sample. The sequenced sample consisted of whole blood. The receptor source for this set is an adult who was a healthcare worker with PCR-confirmed SARS-CoV-2 infection or an uninfected control (not recorded which).

Ten or more counts support this clonotype. The J gene is TRBJ1-6, the V gene TRBV27; D gene uncertain. V was pared by 2 bases and J by 9 bases, with 11 bases between. The CDR3 consists of 14 residues. Germline loops: CDR1 MNHEY, CDR2 SMNVEV (reference sequence). The CDR3 here is CASSLSLGGSPLHF. The CDR3 coding sequence is TGTGCCAGCAGTTTAAGTCTGGGTGGTTCACCCCTCCACTTT.

The V call is TRBV10-3, the J call TRBJ2-7, with D maybe TRBD2 (6 bases). Germline loops: CDR1 ENHRY, CDR2 SYGVKD. CDR3 size: 16 residues. V was trimmed by 0 bases and J by 5 bases, leaving 17 bases between them. This chain's CDR3 is CAISESNGGKKNEQYF. The CDR3, as DNA: TGTGCCATCAGTGAGTCGAACGGGGGAAAGAAAAACGAGCAGTACTTC.

This sequence joins TRBV2 and TRBJ2-1; 10 nucleotides align to TRBD2. CDR3 length equals 15 residues. Germline V CDR1 and CDR2: SNHLY, FYNNEI. V was pared by 2 bases and J by 4 bases, with 2 bases of the junction left unmatched. The CDR3 DNA reads TGTGCCAGCAGTGAAAAGCGGGGGGGATACAATGAGCAGTTCTTC. Its translation: CASSEKRGGYNEQFF.

This clonotype occurred many times. V is TRBV7-8 and J is TRBJ2-1; D possibly corresponds to TRBD1 (6 bases). V was trimmed by 3 bases and J by 2 bases, leaving 14 bases between them. Germline V CDR1 and CDR2: SGHVS, FQNEAQ. The CDR3 has 16 amino acids. The CDR3 coding sequence is TGTGCCAGCAGCTTGACAGGACGAATCGCCTACAATGAGCAGTTCTTC. As protein: CASSLTGRIAYNEQFF.

The chain joins TRBV7-3 to TRBJ1-1; tentatively, D is TRBD1 (5 bases). CDR1 is SGHTA, CDR2 FQGTGA, per germline. Between the trimmed V and J ends, which lost 0 bases and 4 bases, there was a span of 9 bases. CDR3 size: 14 residues. CDR3 bases: TGTGCCAGCAGCTTAACGACCGGGGGCACTGAAGCTTTCTTT. This encodes CASSLTTGGTEAFF.